A selection of T cell receptor beta chains follows, all from one sample in a study of molecular identifiers for immune sequencing clone quantification. TCRdb reprocessed the PCR reads via MiXCR and lists one record per CDR3 protein. The sample gives about 640,000 distinct CDR3 sequences, about 20% of which show up once; 0.85% to 0.9% is in the top ten. Sequenced: naive CD8+ T cells from blood, with Jurkat cell RNA spiked in. These receptors were obtained from a human donor in good health. Some libraries in this study had Jurkat cell RNA spiked in. CDR3s include the opening cysteine and the closing phenylalanine or tryptophan.

j_call v_call cdr3_aa
TRBJ2-7 TRBV19 CATSPGLNYEQYF
TRBJ2-3 TRBV6-2/TRBV6-3 CASSNPPGQSRDTQYF
TRBJ2-1 TRBV30 CAWAWNLGNEQFF
TRBJ2-3 TRBV27 CANDWRGSTDTQYF
TRBJ1-4 TRBV5-4 CASSIGSGIGEKLFF
TRBJ2-3 TRBV19 CASRTGADTQYF
TRBJ2-7 TRBV3-1 CASSQLSGRAGYEQYF
TRBJ1-5 TRBV7-8 CASSLVRASNQPQHF
TRBJ2-7 TRBV7-2 CASSFGANTMREQYF
TRBJ2-5 TRBV10-2 CASSDAASGEETQYF
TRBJ2-6 TRBV12-3/TRBV12-4 CASSMGQFVSGANVLTF
TRBJ2-7 TRBV30 CAWSVSPGQGIKTYEQYF
TRBJ2-7 TRBV27 CASSPWSAKSIYEQYF
TRBJ2-1 TRBV11-3 CASSLRESSYNEQFF
TRBJ2-1 TRBV20-1 CSARDPGTSSYNEQFF
TRBJ2-5 TRBV6-2/TRBV6-3 CASSYGTIQETQYF
TRBJ2-1 TRBV13 CASSPERYNEQFF
TRBJ1-2 TRBV5-6 CASSRAWDGASYGYTF
TRBJ1-1 TRBV6-2/TRBV6-3 CASSYGPRFDSEAFF
TRBJ2-1 TRBV19 CVSSHGGSYNEQFF
TRBJ2-1 TRBV4-2 CASSPGQGSRNEQFF
TRBJ2-1 TRBV7-2 CAGSLYLMTMELDNEQFF
TRBJ2-1 TRBV4-2 CASSQDASGRYNEQFF
TRBJ2-2 TRBV27 CASSEGATGELFF
TRBJ1-1 TRBV30 CASTLTGRNTEAFF
TRBJ2-1 TRBV7-9 CASSLVLAGFTYNEQFF
TRBJ2-3 TRBV6-2/TRBV6-3 CASSYSALPSTDTQYF
TRBJ1-5 TRBV27 CASSSLPNSNQPQHF
TRBJ2-7 TRBV6-5 CASSLGGWYEQYF
TRBJ1-5 TRBV5-6 CASSYFNQPQHF
TRBJ1-6 TRBV11-2 CASSLADSSYNSPLHF
TRBJ2-7 TRBV4-3 CASSQDTSAGYEQYF
TRBJ1-6 TRBV7-2 CASSLLGSPLHF
TRBJ1-1 TRBV9 CASSQPRGTEAFF
TRBJ2-3 TRBV5-1 CASSFSGQPSTDTQYF
TRBJ2-5 TRBV6-5 CASSYETGGESQYF
TRBJ2-3 TRBV5-4 CASSGELLAGLGDTQYF
TRBJ2-7 TRBV7-2 CASSAKGRSYEQYF
TRBJ1-1 TRBV18 CASSPDGIDVTEAFF
TRBJ2-7 TRBV3-1 CASSQETSGYYEQYF
TRBJ2-2 TRBV12-3/TRBV12-4 CASSSTGVGGELFF
TRBJ2-7 TRBV4-3 CASSQEIGPRRQEQYF
TRBJ1-6 TRBV3-1 CASSQAGTGSYNSPLHF
TRBJ2-1 TRBV6-1 CASRASGRTDEQFF
TRBJ1-4 TRBV7-9 CASKGLYEKLFF
TRBJ1-2 TRBV12-3/TRBV12-4 CASSLGQGVNVTF
TRBJ2-7 TRBV20-1 CSARALGTGSEQYF
TRBJ1-1 TRBV5-8 CASHDRLNTEAFF
TRBJ1-5 TRBV27 CASSLSGNSNQPQHF
TRBJ2-3 TRBV5-1 CASSWAGRGGVVTDTQYF
TRBJ2-7 TRBV4-2 CASSHDRQFSYEQYF
TRBJ2-7 TRBV5-4 CASSGGTSAYYEQYF
TRBJ2-5 TRBV19 CASSIPGGQETQYF
TRBJ2-2 TRBV7-2 CASSEPGTAVARELFF
TRBJ1-3 TRBV9 CASSAIDRGSSGNTIYF
TRBJ2-1 TRBV30 CAWSVREEQFF
TRBJ2-6 TRBV7-7 CASSDGPRTGESSGANVLTF